The 14 T cell receptor beta chains below were found in one sample sequenced in a study of T cells in Graves' hyperthyroidism and ophthalmopathy. RNA transcripts provided the source from which TCR beta CDR3 regions were amplified. Initially, a first-round RT-PCR of the TCR CDR3 employed the HTBI primer set. TCRdb redid the calling of the multiplex PCR reads with MiXCR, one entry per CDR3 protein. The sample lists about 740,000 distinct CDR3 sequences, about 15% occurring once. The sample was blood. All receptors come from a woman aged 18-29 years with Graves' hyperthyroidism.

This clonotype came up many times. The chain recombines TRBV2 with TRBJ1-4; D is uncertain. Germline CDR1 and CDR2: SNHLY and FYNNEI. This CDR3 has 14 residues. V lost 6 bases and J lost 5, with 13 bases in between. The CDR3 DNA reads TGTGCCAGCAGCCCTCTCGGGATAAATGAAAAACTGTTTTTT. It is translated as CASSPLGINEKLFF.

The rearrangement links TRBV29-1 to TRBJ2-2; 11 bases are a match to TRBD2. V was pared by 7 bases and J by 7 bases, with 8 bases of the junction left unmatched. The CDR3 spans 14 residues. Germline CDR1 is SQVTM and CDR2 is ANQGSEA. CDR3 sequence (DNA): TGCAGCGCACTAGCGGGAGCAGTGAACGGGGAGCTGTTTTTT. Amino acid sequence: CSALAGAVNGELFF.

The sample holds many counts of this clonotype. This chain uses TRBV19 with TRBJ2-6; D is unresolved. The V gene's germline CDR1 is LNHDA and CDR2 SQIVND (reference sequence). V was trimmed by 9 bases and J by 0 bases, leaving 6 bases between them. There are 13 residues in the CDR3. Written as DNA, the CDR3 is TGTGCCAGCAGCATCTCTGGGGCCAACGTCCTGACTTTC. It translates to CASSISGANVLTF.

This clonotype was counted at least ten times. V is TRBV12-3 or TRBV12-4 and J is TRBJ2-7; a possible D gene is TRBD2 (5 bases). V lost 6 bases and J lost 2, with 8 bases in between. This CDR3 has 12 amino acids. The CDR3 coding sequence is TGTGCCAGCAGACTAGGAGCCTACGAGCAGTACTTC. This translates into CASRLGAYEQYF.

The genes are TRBV3-1 and TRBJ1-1, with D tentatively TRBD1 (6 bases). The germline gives CDR1 LGHDT, CDR2 YNNKEL (reference sequence). V was shortened by 4 bases and J by 0 bases, with 15 bases between the two germline ends. CDR3 length equals 16 residues. The CDR3 reads CASSPRGQSLNTEAFF. DNA of the CDR3: TGTGCCAGCAGCCCCCGAGGACAGAGCTTGAACACTGAAGCTTTCTTT.

At least ten counts were recorded for this clonotype. This chain joins TRBV7-2 and TRBJ1-2, with D possibly being TRBD1 (5 bases). Trimming took off 2 bases at V and 5 bases at J, with 9 bases between the two ends. Germline V gene lookup returns CDR1 SGHTA and CDR2 FQGNSA. This CDR3 is built from 13 residues. CDR3 DNA: TGTGCCAGCAGCTTATTGACAGAGTATGGCTACACCTTC. Its protein product is CASSLLTEYGYTF.

This clonotype has ten or more counts. CDR3 in DNA: TGTGCCAGCAGCTGGGGGACAGGGCCCCCCTACGAGCAGTACTTC. It codes for CASSWGTGPPYEQYF. The chain combines TRBV7-2 with TRBJ2-7; 9 nucleotides agree with TRBD1. The V segment lost 4 bases and the J segment 2 bases; nucleotides outside the gene matches: 6. CDR3 length equals 15 residues. CDR1 and CDR2 from the germline V gene are SGHTA and FQGNSA.

A few counts support this clonotype. V is TRBV20-1 and J is TRBJ1-5; D gene ambiguous. Germline V CDR1 and CDR2: DFQATT, SNEGSKA (reference sequence). V was clipped by 0 bases and J by 0 bases, with 9 bases between them. The CDR3 is 15 residues long. CDR3 bases: TGCAGTGCTAGAGATGCGGGCATTAGCAATCAGCCCCAGCATTTT. It yields the protein CSARDAGISNQPQHF.

This clonotype was counted at least ten times. The chain employs TRBV13 and TRBJ1-1; D is ambiguous. The CDR3 is 15 amino acids. Germline lookup yields CDR1 PRHDT and CDR2 FYEKMQ (reference sequence). Between the trimmed V and J ends, which lost 1 base and 2 bases, there was a span of 11 bases. This chain's CDR3 is CASSLVVTRNTEAFF. The CDR3 DNA reads TGTGCCAGCAGCTTAGTGGTAACACGAAACACTGAAGCTTTCTTT.

This clonotype has only a few counts. One end of the junction fails to match germline, which may point to a read error. The chain couples TRBV12-3 or TRBV12-4 to TRBJ1-5, with D perhaps TRBD1 (6 bases). CDR3 length: 14 amino acids. This chain's CDR3 is CASSDTGHDQPRHF. As DNA, the CDR3 is TGTGCCAGCAGCGATACAGGGCACGATCAGCCCCGGCATTTT.

In this sample, this clonotype turned up many times. The chain employs TRBV28 and TRBJ1-1; D not resolved. Germline CDR1 reads MDHEN; CDR2 reads SYDVKM. V gave up 4 bases and J gave up 4 bases, with 22 bases separating them. This CDR3 region has 17 residues. CDR3 sequence: CASSSTNKFGRSTEAFF. The DNA of the CDR3 is TGTGCCAGCAGTTCCACAAACAAGTTCGGTCGATCCACTGAAGCTTTCTTT.

CDR3 sequence reads: CASSRLLGFQYF. In nucleotides, the CDR3 is TGTGCCAGCAGCCGCTTACTAGGCTTTCAGTACTTC. The chain combines TRBV6-2 or TRBV6-3 with TRBJ2-4, with D possibly TRBD2 on 5 matching bases. Deletions cut 6 bases from V and 11 bases from J, with 14 bases between. Germline values: CDR1 MNHEY, CDR2 SVGEGT. The length of the CDR3 is 12 residues.

This sequence joins TRBV29-1 and TRBJ2-5, with 8 bases identical to TRBD1. From germline, CDR1 is SQVTM and CDR2 ANQGSEA. Unmatched junction bases numbered 7, after V lost 2 bases and J lost 5 bases. The CDR3 extends over 14 amino acids. The CDR3 bases are TGCAGCGTTGAATCTCGGACAGGGAGGGAGACCCAGTACTTC. It encodes CSVESRTGRETQYF.

There are many counts of this clonotype. The chain couples TRBV13 to TRBJ1-1; D might be TRBD1 (6 bases). V was pared by 5 bases and J by 7 bases, with 8 bases between. In germline, CDR1 is PRHDT, CDR2 FYEKMQ (reference sequence). The CDR3 is 11 amino acids. Written as DNA, the CDR3 is TGTGCCAGCAGCACCAGGGGTGAAGCTTTCTTT. It translates to CASSTRGEAFF.